This T cell receptor (beta chain) was found in a study of cytomegalovirus exposure and HLA in healthy donors. General observations from the study: Accurate predictions that matched the HLA-A and HLA-B alleles of most subjects were reportedly made from TCR beta sequences. A later analysis reportedly identified an Asian-associated ancestry cluster as carrying fewer N-insertions than the roughly 600-donor mean. A few chains tied to CMV proved CMV antigen-specific in vitro.

In the PCR, 60 Vbeta and 13 Jbeta primers were used. Sequenced by immunoSEQ multiplex PCR; TCRdb stores in-frame clones only, minus some. The profile shows 99,000 or so clones, 10% of them singletons. Points on this clone: Its antigen is currently unknown.

The CDR3 is 16 residues long. Trimming at V came to 6 bases and at J to 6 bases, leaving 13 bases not matched to a gene. The V gene's germline CDR1 is MDHEN and CDR2 SYDVKM. Despite likely unrecorded immune exposures, the donors were nominally healthy at the time of sampling. Material: PBMCs. The rearrangement joins TRBV28 to TRBJ1-5; TRBD1 aligns across 8 bases. The TCR sequence derives from a middle-aged man in good health and CMV-seropositive. The CDR3 sequence: CASSSPQGAFGQPQHF. The CDR3 DNA is TGTGCCAGCAGCTCCCCTCAGGGGGCGTTCGGTCAGCCCCAGCATTTT.